These T cell receptor beta chains were read from a single sample in a study of T cells after yellow fever vaccination. One entry per CDR3 protein results from TCRdb running MiXCR on the 5' RACE reads. The sample has 25,000 to 30,000 distinct CDR3 sequences, about 5% seen once. The specimen comprised CD8+ T cells sorted from PBMCs, sampled 10 days after the yellow fever booster vaccination. These receptors all come from a man aged 25 to 45 who received the YFV17D yellow fever vaccine. The CDR3 runs from the conserved cysteine through the conserved F or W. D genes are given only for firm matches. A clone size is listed for some rows: how often the clone was seen (once, few, many), or a class if it is expanded.

D	V	size	J	CDR3	DNA
TRBD1	TRBV20-1	many	TRBJ2-7	CSARDRGTGRSYEQYF	TGCAGTGCTAGAGATCGGGGGACAGGGCGGTCGTACGAGCAGTACTTC
TRBD1	TRBV7-9	many	TRBJ1-1	CASSPRQGGSEAFF	TGTGCCAGCAGCCCCAGACAGGGCGGCTCTGAAGCTTTCTTT
NA	TRBV7-6	many	TRBJ2-1	CASSSSPGESNEQFF	TGTGCCAGCAGCTCCTCGCCAGGGGAGAGTAATGAGCAGTTCTTC
TRBD1	TRBV6-5	medium-sized	TRBJ2-1	CASSYRGTGERNEQFF	TGTGCCAGCAGTTATAGAGGGACAGGGGAACGCAATGAGCAGTTCTTC
NA	TRBV27	many	TRBJ2-7	CASSFGHFYEQYF	TGTGCCAGCAGTTTTGGGCATTTCTACGAGCAGTACTTC
TRBD2	TRBV5-4	many	TRBJ2-3	CASSFQAGGPDTQYF	TGTGCCAGCAGCTTTCAAGCGGGAGGGCCAGATACGCAGTATTTT
TRBD2	TRBV9	many	TRBJ2-1	CASSGITGGPYEQFF	TGTGCCAGCAGCGGAATCACGGGAGGGCCATATGAGCAGTTCTTC
TRBD2	TRBV19	many	TRBJ2-4	CASSGLAAAKNIQYF	TGTGCCAGTAGTGGGCTAGCGGCAGCCAAAAACATTCAGTACTTC
NA	TRBV6-5	many	TRBJ1-1	CASSLVGVTWTEAFF	TGTGCCAGCAGTCTAGTGGGGGTTACGTGGACTGAAGCTTTCTTT
TRBD1	TRBV29-1	many	TRBJ2-1	CSVEGPGGEYEQFF	TGCAGCGTTGAGGGGCCAGGGGGTGAATATGAGCAGTTCTTC
TRBD2	TRBV7-8	many	TRBJ2-2	CASNPTSGTNTGELFF	TGTGCCAGCAACCCGACTAGCGGAACCAACACCGGGGAGCTGTTTTTT
TRBD2	TRBV27	medium-sized	TRBJ2-7	CASSLAGGGDEQYF	TGTGCCAGCAGTTTAGCGGGAGGCGGGGACGAGCAGTACTTC
TRBD2	TRBV11-2	many	TRBJ2-3	CASSLLAGVPDTQYF	TGTGCCAGCAGCTTGCTAGCGGGAGTTCCAGATACGCAGTATTTT
NA	TRBV12-3/TRBV12-4	NA	TRBJ2-1	CASSSNLAYEQFF	TGTGCCAGCAGTTCGAACCTAGCGTATGAGCAGTTCTTC
NA	TRBV15	many	TRBJ2-1	CATSRAGLNQQFF	TGTGCCACCAGCAGAGCGGGGCTAAACCAGCAGTTCTTC
NA	TRBV6-1	many	TRBJ2-5	CASTPDAGSGETQYF	TGTGCCAGCACCCCAGATGCCGGCAGCGGAGAGACCCAGTACTTC
TRBD1	TRBV28	many	TRBJ2-1	CASSSPGQGLLNEQFF	TGTGCCAGCAGTTCACCGGGACAGGGGTTATTGAATGAGCAGTTCTTC
NA	TRBV15	many	TRBJ2-3	CATSGRVSQYTQYF	TGTGCCACCAGCGGTAGAGTTAGTCAATATACGCAGTATTTT
TRBD1	TRBV20-1	many	TRBJ1-2	CSAPSGGGGYTF	TGCAGTGCTCCCTCAGGGGGCGGCGGCTACACCTTC
NA	TRBV19	many	TRBJ1-5	CASSIDAGGDQPQHF	TGTGCCAGTAGTATAGATGCCGGGGGTGATCAGCCCCAGCATTTT
NA	TRBV12-3/TRBV12-4	many	TRBJ2-1	CASSLGDSNEQFF	TGTGCCAGCAGTTTGGGGGACTCCAATGAGCAGTTCTTC
NA	TRBV7-9	many	TRBJ2-1	CASSYGPPREQFF	TGTGCCAGCAGCTACGGGCCACCTCGGGAGCAGTTCTTC
TRBD1	TRBV29-1	many	TRBJ2-4	CSVGTGEAANIQYF	TGCAGCGTTGGGACAGGGGAAGCGGCAAACATTCAGTACTTC
NA	TRBV11-2	many	TRBJ1-2	CASSLGGAYGYTF	TGTGCCAGCAGCTTAGGGGGGGCGTATGGCTACACCTTC
NA	TRBV27	many	TRBJ2-1	CASSFPPTGFGNNEQFF	TGTGCCAGCAGTTTCCCCCCTACGGGATTCGGGAACAATGAGCAGTTCTTC
NA	TRBV7-8	few	TRBJ2-7	CASSPGGANGLVYEQYF	TGTGCCAGCAGCCCAGGAGGGGCGAACGGACTCGTCTACGAGCAGTACTTC
NA	TRBV3-1	many	TRBJ2-3	CASSQVISTDTQYF	TGTGCCAGCAGCCAAGTAATCTCCACAGATACGCAGTATTTT
TRBD1	TRBV19	many	TRBJ2-1	CASGTAKYNEQFF	TGTGCCAGTGGGACAGCCAAATACAATGAGCAGTTCTTC
TRBD2	TRBV11-2	many	TRBJ2-1	CASSDRLAGGAEQFF	TGTGCCAGCAGCGACCGACTAGCGGGAGGGGCGGAGCAGTTCTTC
TRBD2	TRBV20-1	many	TRBJ2-7	CSARNELAISEQYF	TGCAGTGCTAGAAACGAACTAGCGATCAGCGAGCAGTACTTC
TRBD1	TRBV11-2	many	TRBJ1-4	CASSLVGFGTGSLEKLFF	TGTGCCAGCAGCTTAGTAGGCTTTGGGACAGGATCCTTGGAAAAACTGTTTTTT
NA	TRBV12-3/TRBV12-4	many	TRBJ1-2	CASSLGWSDQPHYGYTF	TGTGCCAGCAGTTTAGGGTGGTCGGACCAACCACACTATGGCTACACCTTC
NA	TRBV3-1	many	TRBJ2-7	CASSPGERDYEQYF	TGTGCCAGCAGCCCGGGGGAAAGGGACTACGAGCAGTACTTC
NA	TRBV27	many	TRBJ1-1	CASRSNTEAFF	TGTGCCAGCCGAAGTAACACTGAAGCTTTCTTT
NA	TRBV12-3/TRBV12-4	many	TRBJ2-3	CASRHTGTTDTQYF	TGTGCCAGCAGACATACCGGTACTACAGATACGCAGTATTTT
TRBD2	TRBV13	NA	TRBJ2-1	CASSPLEAGVDYNEQFF	TGTGCCAGCAGCCCCCTGGAAGCGGGAGTTGACTACAATGAGCAGTTCTTC
NA	TRBV2	many	TRBJ2-1	CASRGGFYNEQFF	TGTGCCAGCAGGGGAGGTTTTTACAATGAGCAGTTCTTC
NA	TRBV4-1	many	TRBJ1-2	CASSQVGGGPNGYTF	TGCGCCAGCAGCCAAGTTGGAGGGGGACCAAATGGCTACACCTTC
NA	TRBV24-1	many	TRBJ2-1	CATSELDNEQFF	TGTGCCACCAGTGAGTTAGACAATGAGCAGTTCTTC
TRBD1	TRBV30	many	TRBJ2-1	CAWIRQGVVNEQFF	TGTGCCTGGATTAGGCAGGGGGTTGTGAATGAGCAGTTCTTC
NA	TRBV2	many	TRBJ2-1	CASSENTGVTEQFF	TGTGCCAGCAGTGAAAACACGGGAGTAACTGAGCAGTTCTTC
NA	TRBV14	many	TRBJ2-7	CASSRQGGSEQYF	TGTGCCAGCAGCCGGCAGGGAGGTAGTGAGCAGTACTTC
NA	TRBV7-3	many	TRBJ1-1	CASSSGLNTEAFF	TGTGCCAGCAGCTCGGGCCTTAACACTGAAGCTTTCTTT
NA	TRBV7-7	many	TRBJ2-7	CASKGQGVHEQYF	TGTGCTAGCAAGGGGCAGGGTGTCCACGAGCAGTACTTC
NA	TRBV6-6	many	TRBJ2-5	CASSYSETQYF	TGTGCCAGCAGTTACTCGGAGACCCAGTACTTC
NA	TRBV20-1	NA	TRBJ2-1	CSARVVGGGGYNEQFF	TGCAGTGCTAGAGTGGTCGGGGGAGGAGGATACAATGAGCAGTTCTTC
NA	TRBV28	many	TRBJ2-1	CASSPPPSNEQFF	TGTGCCAGCAGTCCTCCCCCCTCCAATGAGCAGTTCTTC
NA	TRBV5-5	many	TRBJ2-3	CASSLRPDTQYF	TGTGCCAGCAGCTTGCGTCCAGATACGCAGTATTTT